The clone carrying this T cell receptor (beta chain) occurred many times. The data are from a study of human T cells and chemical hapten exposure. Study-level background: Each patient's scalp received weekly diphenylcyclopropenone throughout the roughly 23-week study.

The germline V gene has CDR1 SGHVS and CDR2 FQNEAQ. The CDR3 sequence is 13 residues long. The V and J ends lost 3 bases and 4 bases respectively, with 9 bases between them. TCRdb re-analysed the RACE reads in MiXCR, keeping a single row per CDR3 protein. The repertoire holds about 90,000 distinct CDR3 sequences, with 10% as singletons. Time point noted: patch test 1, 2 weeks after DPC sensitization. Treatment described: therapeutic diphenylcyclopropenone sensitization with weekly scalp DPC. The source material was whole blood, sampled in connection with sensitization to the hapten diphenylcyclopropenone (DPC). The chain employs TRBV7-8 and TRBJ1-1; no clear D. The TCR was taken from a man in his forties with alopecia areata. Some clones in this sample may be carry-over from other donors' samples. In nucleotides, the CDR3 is TGTGCCAGCAGCTTGGCCGTAAGCACTGAAGCTTTCTTT. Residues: CASSLAVSTEAFF.